This T cell receptor (beta chain) appears in the sequencing data of a study of blood T cell repertoires in COVID-19. The junction had 11 bases not matched to a gene; V was cut back by 5 bases and J by 7 bases. The CDR3 contains 14 residues. Germline CDR1 is SGHNT and CDR2 is YYREEE (reference sequence). Profiling relied on immunoSEQ multiplex PCR, and the TCRdb table lists in-frame clones only, not all of them. The sample shows some 170,000 clones, approximately 90% of them seen only once. The material sequenced was peripheral blood. This receptor was obtained from a woman aged 50 to 60 with acute or convalescent COVID-19. The chain employs TRBV5-4 and TRBJ2-7; 8 positions agree with TRBD1. CDR3 in DNA: TGTGCCAGCAGTTCAGCCCCCAGGGGGCCTGAGCAGTACTTC. Translation gives CASSSAPRGPEQYF.